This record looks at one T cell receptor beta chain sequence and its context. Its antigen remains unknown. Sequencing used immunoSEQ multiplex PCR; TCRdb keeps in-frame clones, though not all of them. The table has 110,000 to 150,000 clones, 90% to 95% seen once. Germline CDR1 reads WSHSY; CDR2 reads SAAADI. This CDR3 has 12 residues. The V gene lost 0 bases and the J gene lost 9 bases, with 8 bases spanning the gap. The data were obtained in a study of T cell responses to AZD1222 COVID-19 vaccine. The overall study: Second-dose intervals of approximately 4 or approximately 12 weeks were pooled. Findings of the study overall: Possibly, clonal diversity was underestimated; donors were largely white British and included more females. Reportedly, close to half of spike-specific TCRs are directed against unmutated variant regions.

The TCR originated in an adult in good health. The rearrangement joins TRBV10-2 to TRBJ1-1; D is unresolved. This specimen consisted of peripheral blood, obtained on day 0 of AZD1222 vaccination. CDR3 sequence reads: CASSESGTKAFF. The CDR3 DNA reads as TGCGCCAGCAGTGAGTCGGGCACCAAAGCTTTCTTT.